The sequence of this T cell receptor beta chain was determined in a study of T cell repertoires in cytomegalovirus infection. Whole-study context: From public TCR beta signatures came an indication of both CMV infection and matching HLA type. General study results and limits: Cumulative public TCR beta family frequency identified carriers of CMV plus the relevant HLA. Clonotypes of TCR beta that were HLA-C-restricted and CMV-specific dominated the ex vivo response.

TCRdb re-derived calls from the reads in MiXCR, one entry per CDR3 protein. The sample carries fewer than 550,000 distinct CDR3 sequences, around 27% recorded once. This clonotype occurred a few times. Its antigen is unidentified. Trimming cost V 2 bases and J 2 bases; bases outside gene matches: 4. The CDR3 covers 15 residues. Germline CDR1 is SEHNR and CDR2 is FQNEAQ (reference sequence). This sequence joins TRBV7-9 and TRBJ2-5; 8 bases are shared with TRBD2. The sequencing input was PBMCs. This TCR was recovered from a human donor in good health (CMV status not recorded). Some clones in this sample may be carry-over from other donors' samples. The CDR3 DNA sequence: TGTGCCAGCAGCTTAATAGCGGGGCAGCAAGAGACCCAGTACTTC. Its protein product is CASSLIAGQQETQYF.